This passage covers 17 T cell receptor beta chains from one sample sequenced in a study of T cells in women clearing cervical HPV infection. The data were produced by immunoSEQ multiplex PCR, yet TCRdb's version contains in-frame clones alone and is incomplete. The sample totals fewer than 50,000 clones. What was sequenced was blood buffy coat. These receptors were taken from a woman aged 18-70 years with a cervical HPV16 infection that either progressed to CIN3+ or cleared (not recorded which).

CDR3 residues: CASSDGTSGGGLGQYF. The CDR3 bases that were read are TGTGCCAGCAGTGATGGGACTAGCGGGGGCGGTTTAGGT. The chain combines TRBV2 with TRBJ2-4; 14 nucleotides agree with TRBD2. The read ends 3 residues before the CDR3 terminus; that terminus is restored from the germline J gene. This CDR3 is built from 16 residues. Germline V gene lookup returns CDR1 SNHLY and CDR2 FYNNEI. Full variable domain (outside the CDR3, taken from reference TRBV2 and TRBJ2-4): EPEVTQTPSHQVTQMGQEVILRCVPISNHLYFYWYRQILGQKVEFLVSFYNNEISEKSEIFDDQFSVERPDGSNFTLKIRSTKLEDSAMYFCASSDGTSGGGLGQYFGAGTRLSVL.

As to this clone: The read ends 3 residues before the CDR3 terminus; that terminus is restored from the germline J gene. The chain carries TRBV5-1 and TRBJ2-3; 9 bases line up with TRBD1. The germline V gene has CDR1 SGHRS and CDR2 YFSETQ. The V and J ends lost 3 bases and 5 bases, in that order; junction bases with no gene match: 7. The CDR3 is 15 amino acids. CDR3: CASSSTGGRGDTQYF. Incomplete CDR3 DNA: TGCGCCAGCAGCTCAACAGGGGGCCGAGGAGATACG.

Points on this clone: The read terminates 3 residues ahead of where the CDR3 ends, so the germline J gene completes it. The chain joins TRBV2 to TRBJ2-3, with 10 bases aligning to TRBD2. From germline, CDR1 is SNHLY and CDR2 FYNNEI. This CDR3 region has 16 residues. After removal of 3 bases from V and 3 bases from J, the junction contained 6 bases not matched to a gene. The CDR3 DNA, read in part, is TGTGCCAGCAGTGAGCTAGCGGGAGTCTCGACAGATACG. Amino acid sequence: CASSELAGVSTDT. The full-length CDR3 reads as CASSELAGVSTDTQYF.

Comment on this clone: The read terminates 3 residues ahead of where the CDR3 ends, so the germline J gene completes it. This chain uses TRBV20-1 with TRBJ1-2; D might be TRBD1 (6 bases). CDR3 length: 13 residues. Deletions cut 5 bases from V and 4 bases from J, with 14 bases between. Germline lookup yields CDR1 DFQATT and CDR2 SNEGSKA (reference sequence). The CDR3 loop reads CSADLQGSYGYTF. CDR3 DNA, as far as it was read: TGCAGTGCTGACCTACAGGGAAGCTATGGC.

As regards this clone: The sequence runs out 3 residues before the end of the CDR3; the remainder is reconstructed from the germline J gene. This sequence joins TRBV12-3 or TRBV12-4 and TRBJ2-1, with 14 bases matching TRBD2. Trimming took 10 bases from V and 8 from J; bases not matched to a gene: 13. The CDR3 sequence is 16 residues long. CDR3 sequence: CATRDGGLAGVDEQFF. The CDR3 bases that were read are TGTGCCACCCGGGACGGGGGACTAGCGGGAGTCGATGAG.

With respect to this clone: The read halts 3 residues ahead of the CDR3 end, with the missing end drawn from the germline J gene. This chain uses TRBV19 with TRBJ2-5; D not certain. The CDR3 loop spans 13 amino acids. Trimming removed 3 bases at V and 5 bases at J, with 10 bases between. CDR1 and CDR2 (germline): LNHDA, SQIVND (reference sequence). CDR3 bases read: TGTGCCAGTAGTATGGTACTCGGGGAGACC. This encodes CASSMVLGET. The whole CDR3 sequence is CASSMVLGETQYF.

With regard to this clone: The CDR3 goes on 3 residues after the read ends, and that part is filled in from the germline J gene. The chain combines TRBV2 with TRBJ2-5, with D maybe TRBD1 (5 bases). The CDR3 spans 14 residues. V lost 3 bases to trimming and J lost 4 bases, with 12 bases between them. Germline V gives CDR1 SNHLY, CDR2 FYNNEI. The CDR3 bases that were read are TGTGCCAGCAGTGAGGGGCGGTGGGGAGAGACC. As protein: CASSEGRWGET. The entire CDR3 protein is CASSEGRWGETQYF.

Concerning this clone itself: Coverage ceases 3 residues before the CDR3 finishes, and the germline J gene fills in the end. The rearrangement uses TRBV6-2 or TRBV6-3 and TRBJ2-2, with D unclear. The CDR3 sequence is 15 residues long. The germline V and J ends were trimmed by 5 bases and 4 bases, with 14 bases remaining between them. CDR1 and CDR2 (germline): MNHEY, SVGEGT. The CDR3 protein is CASSVSIAPTGELFF. The covered CDR3 bases are TGTGCCAGCAGTGTCTCTATCGCGCCCACCGGGGAG.

In regard to this clone: The read ends 3 residues early relative to the CDR3; the germline J gene fills the gap. V and J are TRBV20-1 and TRBJ2-3, with a weak D call TRBD2 (6 bases). Trimming removed 3 bases from V and 2 bases from J, with 15 bases in between. The CDR3 runs to 15 residues. CDR1 is DFQATT, CDR2 SNEGSKA, per germline (reference sequence). Incomplete CDR3 DNA: TGCAGTGCTAGTAGAGAGGAGGGTATCACAGATACG. This encodes CSASREEGITDT. The CDR3, in full, reads CSASREEGITDTQYF.

Points on this clone: With the read ending 3 residues before the CDR3 end, the germline J gene is used to fill in that end. The V gene is TRBV7-9, the J gene TRBJ1-2, with a weak D call TRBD1 (5 bases). The germline CDR1 and CDR2 sequences are SEHNR and FQNEAQ (reference sequence). CDR3 length: 14 amino acids. Trimming stripped 8 bases from V and 6 bases from J, with 19 bases between. This chain's CDR3 is CASEGLRVRDGYTF. Partial CDR3 DNA: TGTGCCAGCGAGGGCTTGAGGGTCAGGGATGGC.

A note on this clone: The CDR3 end is not reached by the read, which stops 3 residues before it; the germline J gene fills it in. V is TRBV6-1 and J is TRBJ1-6; 7 bases are a match to TRBD1. Trimming took 6 bases from V and 6 from J; bases not matched to a gene: 11. Looked up from germline, CDR1 is MNHNS and CDR2 is SASEGT. This CDR3 has 16 amino acids. CDR3 bases read: TGTGCCAGCAGGGAAACCCGACAGGGTTTTAATTCACCC. Amino acids: CASRETRQGFNSP. The complete CDR3 protein is CASRETRQGFNSPLHF.

Remarks on this clone: The read terminates 3 residues ahead of where the CDR3 ends, so the germline J gene completes it. J is TRBJ1-4 and V is TRBV5-1; 9 bases map to TRBD1. The CDR3 loop spans 17 amino acids. The trim removed 0 bases at V and 5 bases at J, leaving 8 bases unmatched. Germline CDR1 and CDR2: SGHRS and YFSETQ. The sequenced CDR3 bases are TGCGCCAGCAGCTTGGATCCGATGGGACAGGGAAATGAAAAA. It translates to CASSLDPMGQGNEK. The CDR3, in full, reads CASSLDPMGQGNEKLFF.

The CDR3: CASSLTGLQNEQFF. CDR3 DNA, as far as it was read: TGTGCCAGCAGCTTAACGGGACTACAGAATGAG. V usage is TRBV11-3 and J usage is TRBJ2-1; 7 bases match TRBD2. The read ends 3 residues early relative to the CDR3; the germline J gene fills the gap. Looked up from germline, CDR1 is SGHNT and CDR2 is YENEEA. This CDR3 region has 14 residues. Trimming removed 2 bases from V and 7 bases from J; junction bases left unmatched: 5.

On this clone itself: The read gets to within 3 residues of the CDR3 end, and the germline J gene fills in the rest. This chain uses TRBV28 with TRBJ1-2, with a weak D call TRBD1 (5 bases). This CDR3 spans 14 amino acids. CDR1 and CDR2 (germline): MDHEN, SYDVKM. With 7 bases removed from V and 1 base from J, the gap between germline ends came to 13 bases. CDR3 in amino acids: CASNPDQGNYGYTF. CDR3 DNA (partial): TGTGCCAGCAACCCGGACCAGGGTAACTATGGC.

In regard to this clone: From the germline J gene comes the end of the CDR3, since the read stops 3 residues before it. This chain joins TRBV15 and TRBJ1-1; TRBD1 aligns across 11 bases. The CDR3 is 16 amino acids. The V gene's germline CDR1 is LNHNV and CDR2 YYDKDF (reference sequence). CDR3: CATRDSSGTGGSEAFF. CDR3 DNA, as far as it was read: TGTGCCACCAGAGACTCATCCGGGACAGGGGGTAGCGAA.

On this clone: A read error may produce the germline difference seen at one junction end. The CDR3 reads CASSLARVGNIQYF. The sequenced part of the CDR3 DNA is TGTGCCAGCAGCCTAGCCAGGGTAGGAAACATT. The chain combines TRBV7-2 with TRBJ2-4; TRBD1 or TRBD2 may be the D gene (5 bases each). From the germline J gene comes the end of the CDR3, since the read stops 3 residues before it. The CDR3 is made up of 14 amino acids. Germline V gene lookup returns CDR1 SGHTA and CDR2 FQGNSA.

In the case of this clone: With the read ending 3 residues before the CDR3 end, the germline J gene is used to fill in that end. The V and J genes are TRBV20-1 and TRBJ2-7; 8 positions agree with TRBD2. CDR3 length equals 14 residues. Trimming at V came to 2 bases and at J to 3 bases, leaving 6 bases not matched to a gene. CDR1 is DFQATT and CDR2 is SNEGSKA in the germline V gene (reference sequence). This CDR3 is CSARQLADSYEQYF. The CDR3 bases that were read are TGCAGTGCTAGACAACTAGCGGACAGCTACGAG.